The present T cell receptor (beta chain) was sequenced within a study of cytomegalovirus exposure and HLA in healthy donors. The donors (healthy individuals) were bone marrow donors. Donors were ostensibly healthy at sampling, although undocumented immune exposures were probable. General study findings and limits: Rates of TCR association differed by HLA locus in a later analysis, with DRB1 highest and HLA-C lowest. Later analysis identified a missense DCLRE1C variant that was linked to TCR beta V- and J-gene trimming.

PCR employed 60 Vbeta and 13 Jbeta primers. Produced via immunoSEQ multiplex PCR; TCRdb's table is partial and in-frame only. Of 150,000 or so clones in the sample, approximately 79% were seen once. With regard to this clone: The antigen is not known.

This clonotype was obtained from a man aged 18 to 29 in good health and CMV-seropositive. The sequenced sample consisted of PBMCs.

CDR3 nucleotides: TGTGCCAGCAGCCGTGCGGGACTAGAACGCTATGGCTACACCTTC. This sequence encodes CASSRAGLERYGYTF. The gene calls are TRBV7-2 and TRBJ1-2; D might be TRBD1 (5 bases). V was cut by 5 bases and J by 4 bases, with 17 bases left in between. The CDR3 is 15 amino acids. The V gene's germline CDR1 is SGHTA and CDR2 FQGNSA.